A selection of T cell receptor beta chains follows, all from one sample in a study of T cells after yellow fever vaccination. TCRdb passed the 5' RACE reads through MiXCR, listing each CDR3 protein once. The sample records 550,000 to 750,000 distinct CDR3 sequences, about 13% being singletons. The source material was PBMCs, sampled on the day of the yellow fever booster vaccination. The receptors shown here come from a man in his thirties or forties who received the YFV17D yellow fever vaccine. Each CDR3 is given with its conserved first and last residue. Fields, in order: CDR3 length, clone size, J gene, D gene, V gene, CDR3 DNA, CDR3 protein. The D gene is left open where the match is weak. Size tells how often a clone was seen (once, few, many) or the class of an expanded clone, and some rows leave it out.

CDR3 length: 15; clone size: -; J gene: TRBJ1-2; D gene: -; V gene: TRBV7-2; CDR3 DNA: TGTGCCAGCAGCTCCCCAGGGGCCGAGGGCTATGGCTACACCTTC; CDR3 protein: CASSSPGAEGYGYTF
CDR3 length: 14; clone size: few; J gene: TRBJ2-7; D gene: TRBD2; V gene: TRBV12-3/TRBV12-4; CDR3 DNA: TGTGCCAGCAGGAGGAGCGGGAGAGGGTACGAGCAGTACTTC; CDR3 protein: CASRRSGRGYEQYF
CDR3 length: 16; clone size: -; J gene: TRBJ2-3; D gene: TRBD2; V gene: TRBV6-5; CDR3 DNA: TGTGCCAGCAGTTACTGGCTAGCGGGAGGGACAGATACGCAGTATTTT; CDR3 protein: CASSYWLAGGTDTQYF
CDR3 length: 15; clone size: -; J gene: TRBJ1-1; D gene: TRBD1; V gene: TRBV29-1; CDR3 DNA: TGCAGCGTCGTATCTGCGGACAGGGCTCACACTGAAGCTTTCTTT; CDR3 protein: CSVVSADRAHTEAFF
CDR3 length: 13; clone size: -; J gene: TRBJ1-1; D gene: TRBD1; V gene: TRBV20-1; CDR3 DNA: TGCAGTGCGAGAGAACAGGGGACCACTGAAGCTTTCTTT; CDR3 protein: CSAREQGTTEAFF
CDR3 length: 14; clone size: few; J gene: TRBJ1-5; D gene: TRBD1; V gene: TRBV7-2; CDR3 DNA: TGTGCCAGCAGCGCGACAGGGGTCAATCAGCCCCAGCATTTT; CDR3 protein: CASSATGVNQPQHF
CDR3 length: 15; clone size: few; J gene: TRBJ2-1; D gene: TRBD2; V gene: TRBV20-1; CDR3 DNA: TGCAGTGCTCGCACCCCGGGACTAGAGTACAATGAGCAGTTCTTC; CDR3 protein: CSARTPGLEYNEQFF
CDR3 length: 13; clone size: -; J gene: TRBJ2-3; D gene: -; V gene: TRBV10-3; CDR3 DNA: TGTGCCACCTGGGTGGGGATGGGAGATACGCAGTATTTT; CDR3 protein: CATWVGMGDTQYF
CDR3 length: 14; clone size: -; J gene: TRBJ1-1; D gene: -; V gene: TRBV6-5; CDR3 DNA: TGTGCCAGCAGTTTCTCCAGGGGTTCCACTGAAGCTTTCTTT; CDR3 protein: CASSFSRGSTEAFF
CDR3 length: 14; clone size: -; J gene: TRBJ2-2; D gene: -; V gene: TRBV6-2/TRBV6-3; CDR3 DNA: TGTGCCAGCAGTATTCAGCGGAACACCGGGGAGCTGTTTTTT; CDR3 protein: CASSIQRNTGELFF
CDR3 length: 12; clone size: few; J gene: TRBJ2-7; D gene: -; V gene: TRBV20-1; CDR3 DNA: TGCAGTGCTAGATCGCAAACTTACGAGCAGTACTTC; CDR3 protein: CSARSQTYEQYF
CDR3 length: 13; clone size: -; J gene: TRBJ1-5; D gene: -; V gene: TRBV6-1; CDR3 DNA: TGTGCCAGCAGCGAACATCGCAATCAGCCCCAGCATTTT; CDR3 protein: CASSEHRNQPQHF
CDR3 length: 12; clone size: -; J gene: TRBJ2-7; D gene: -; V gene: TRBV28; CDR3 DNA: TGTGCCAGCAGGCGTCTGGGGTACGAGCAGTACTTC; CDR3 protein: CASRRLGYEQYF
CDR3 length: 15; clone size: -; J gene: TRBJ2-7; D gene: TRBD1; V gene: TRBV7-9; CDR3 DNA: TGTGCCAGCAGCTTAGGGCAGGGGGCTCCCCTCGAGCAGTACTTC; CDR3 protein: CASSLGQGAPLEQYF
CDR3 length: 15; clone size: -; J gene: TRBJ2-7; D gene: TRBD2; V gene: TRBV5-1; CDR3 DNA: TGCGCCAGCAGCTTTCAAGCGGGAGAATGGTACGAGCAGTACTTC; CDR3 protein: CASSFQAGEWYEQYF
CDR3 length: 15; clone size: once; J gene: TRBJ2-1; D gene: TRBD2; V gene: TRBV3-1; CDR3 DNA: TGTGCCAGCAGCCCTACAGCGGGAGAAGGCTATGAGCAGTTCTTC; CDR3 protein: CASSPTAGEGYEQFF
CDR3 length: 12; clone size: -; J gene: TRBJ1-2; D gene: -; V gene: TRBV5-1; CDR3 DNA: TGCGCCTTAACTGGAAGGGGACGAGGATACACCTTC; CDR3 protein: CALTGRGRGYTF
CDR3 length: 13; clone size: few; J gene: TRBJ2-1; D gene: -; V gene: TRBV20-1; CDR3 DNA: TGCAGTGCTCCCCCCCCACTATACAATGAGCAGTTCTTC; CDR3 protein: CSAPPPLYNEQFF
CDR3 length: 15; clone size: many; J gene: TRBJ2-1; D gene: -; V gene: TRBV12-3/TRBV12-4; CDR3 DNA: TGTGCCAGCAGTTTAGGACTACAGGGTCTAAATGAGCAGTTCTTC; CDR3 protein: CASSLGLQGLNEQFF
CDR3 length: 16; clone size: few; J gene: TRBJ2-7; D gene: TRBD2; V gene: TRBV7-2; CDR3 DNA: TGTGCCAGCAGTCCCAGCGGGAGGGGGCTCGGGTACGAGCAGTACTTC; CDR3 protein: CASSPSGRGLGYEQYF
CDR3 length: 13; clone size: -; J gene: TRBJ2-7; D gene: -; V gene: TRBV7-2; CDR3 DNA: TGTGCCAGCAGCCATAGCGTCTCCTACGAGCAGTACTTC; CDR3 protein: CASSHSVSYEQYF
CDR3 length: 15; clone size: few; J gene: TRBJ1-1; D gene: -; V gene: TRBV4-2; CDR3 DNA: TGTGCCAGCAGCCAAGACGCCAAAATGAACACTGAAGCTTTCTTT; CDR3 protein: CASSQDAKMNTEAFF
CDR3 length: 14; clone size: few; J gene: TRBJ2-7; D gene: -; V gene: TRBV7-2; CDR3 DNA: TGTGCCAGCAGCTTAACCACGTACAGCGACGAGCAGTACTTC; CDR3 protein: CASSLTTYSDEQYF
CDR3 length: 14; clone size: -; J gene: TRBJ2-2; D gene: -; V gene: TRBV20-1; CDR3 DNA: TGCAGTGCTAGTGGACTTTCCAACACCGGGGAGCTGTTTTTT; CDR3 protein: CSASGLSNTGELFF
CDR3 length: 11; clone size: -; J gene: TRBJ2-4; D gene: -; V gene: TRBV29-1; CDR3 DNA: TGCAGCGTTTTCGACAGCAGCATTCAGTACTTC; CDR3 protein: CSVFDSSIQYF
CDR3 length: 17; clone size: -; J gene: TRBJ2-2; D gene: TRBD2; V gene: TRBV20-1; CDR3 DNA: TGCAGTGCTAGACGGTCAGGGCTAGCGGTGAACACCGGGGAGCTGTTTTTT; CDR3 protein: CSARRSGLAVNTGELFF
CDR3 length: 15; clone size: few; J gene: TRBJ2-5; D gene: TRBD2; V gene: TRBV29-1; CDR3 DNA: TGCAGCGTCGACCGACTAGCGGGAGGCCAGGGGACCCAGTACTTC; CDR3 protein: CSVDRLAGGQGTQYF
CDR3 length: 14; clone size: many; J gene: TRBJ1-1; D gene: -; V gene: TRBV20-1; CDR3 DNA: TGCAGTGCCCCCGGCGGGCCTCGGAACACTGAAGCTTTCTTT; CDR3 protein: CSAPGGPRNTEAFF
CDR3 length: 16; clone size: -; J gene: TRBJ2-1; D gene: TRBD1; V gene: TRBV11-2; CDR3 DNA: TGTGCCAGCAGCTTCCCGAGGACAGGTTTCTACAATGAGCAGTTCTTC; CDR3 protein: CASSFPRTGFYNEQFF
CDR3 length: 18; clone size: -; J gene: TRBJ2-7; D gene: -; V gene: TRBV11-1; CDR3 DNA: TGTGCCAGCAGCTTAGCTCCAGTTGGGGGGCGCGGGAGCATCAAGCAGTACTTC; CDR3 protein: CASSLAPVGGRGSIKQYF
CDR3 length: 14; clone size: -; J gene: TRBJ2-7; D gene: -; V gene: TRBV5-1; CDR3 DNA: TGCGCCAGCAGCCCACGGACAGTGTCCCACGAGCAGTACTTC; CDR3 protein: CASSPRTVSHEQYF
CDR3 length: 14; clone size: few; J gene: TRBJ2-3; D gene: -; V gene: TRBV7-2; CDR3 DNA: TGTGCCAGCAGGAGGTCTAGCGGCACAGATACGCAGTATTTT; CDR3 protein: CASRRSSGTDTQYF
CDR3 length: 15; clone size: -; J gene: TRBJ1-5; D gene: TRBD1; V gene: TRBV10-3; CDR3 DNA: TGTGCCATCAGCAGGGACAGGGATAGCAATCAGCCCCAGCATTTT; CDR3 protein: CAISRDRDSNQPQHF
CDR3 length: 19; clone size: many; J gene: TRBJ2-7; D gene: TRBD2; V gene: TRBV27; CDR3 DNA: TGTGCCAGCAGTTTAGAGGGAGACAGGACCGGGACTAGCGGAAACGAGCAGTACTTC; CDR3 protein: CASSLEGDRTGTSGNEQYF
CDR3 length: 15; clone size: -; J gene: TRBJ2-5; D gene: -; V gene: TRBV11-2; CDR3 DNA: TGTGCCAGCAGCATCTTAGGGGGAGTGGAGGAGACCCAGTACTTC; CDR3 protein: CASSILGGVEETQYF
CDR3 length: 15; clone size: -; J gene: TRBJ2-1; D gene: TRBD2; V gene: TRBV6-5; CDR3 DNA: TGTGCCAGCAGTTACTCCAGCGGGAGCGTAGGTGAGCAGTTCTTC; CDR3 protein: CASSYSSGSVGEQFF
CDR3 length: 16; clone size: -; J gene: TRBJ2-2; D gene: TRBD2; V gene: TRBV9; CDR3 DNA: TGTGCCAGCAGCGTAGAAGGCGGGAGAAGCACCGGGGAGCTGTTTTTT; CDR3 protein: CASSVEGGRSTGELFF
CDR3 length: 17; clone size: -; J gene: TRBJ1-1; D gene: TRBD1; V gene: TRBV19; CDR3 DNA: TGTGCCAGTAGCAAAGGACAGGGGGCGGGATGGAACACTGAAGCTTTCTTT; CDR3 protein: CASSKGQGAGWNTEAFF
CDR3 length: 15; clone size: few; J gene: TRBJ2-1; D gene: -; V gene: TRBV6-5; CDR3 DNA: TGTGCCAGCAGTTACCTCCGACCCGACGGCAATGAGCAGTTCTTC; CDR3 protein: CASSYLRPDGNEQFF
CDR3 length: 13; clone size: -; J gene: TRBJ2-5; D gene: -; V gene: TRBV28; CDR3 DNA: TGTGCCAGCACTAAGCGGGCTGTAGAGACCCAGTACTTC; CDR3 protein: CASTKRAVETQYF
CDR3 length: 16; clone size: many; J gene: TRBJ2-1; D gene: -; V gene: TRBV5-6; CDR3 DNA: TGTGCCAGCAGCCATGATGGCGGGACCAAATACAATGAGCAGTTCTTC; CDR3 protein: CASSHDGGTKYNEQFF
CDR3 length: 13; clone size: -; J gene: TRBJ2-1; D gene: -; V gene: TRBV20-1; CDR3 DNA: TGCAGTGCTTCCTTCGTGGGGGCACATGAGCAGTTCTTC; CDR3 protein: CSASFVGAHEQFF
CDR3 length: 13; clone size: few; J gene: TRBJ2-7; D gene: -; V gene: TRBV11-2; CDR3 DNA: TGTGCCAGCAGCTCTTCGCTAGCCTACGAGCAGTACTTC; CDR3 protein: CASSSSLAYEQYF
CDR3 length: 15; clone size: many; J gene: TRBJ2-7; D gene: -; V gene: TRBV7-2; CDR3 DNA: TGTGCCAGCAGCTTAGGGGCCCGTGGGGGGTACGAGCAGTACTTC; CDR3 protein: CASSLGARGGYEQYF
CDR3 length: 16; clone size: -; J gene: TRBJ2-2; D gene: -; V gene: TRBV28; CDR3 DNA: TGTGCCAGCAGTTTGACCGGGCCGCGGGGCACCGGGGAGCTGTTTTTT; CDR3 protein: CASSLTGPRGTGELFF
CDR3 length: 12; clone size: -; J gene: TRBJ1-2; D gene: -; V gene: TRBV10-3; CDR3 DNA: TGTGCCATCAGTGAGTCGAACCGCGGCTACACCTTC; CDR3 protein: CAISESNRGYTF
CDR3 length: 15; clone size: few; J gene: TRBJ2-2; D gene: TRBD2; V gene: TRBV12-3/TRBV12-4; CDR3 DNA: TGTGCCAGCAGCCGGGGACTAGCGAGCACCGGGGAGCTGTTTTTT; CDR3 protein: CASSRGLASTGELFF
CDR3 length: 14; clone size: few; J gene: TRBJ2-7; D gene: -; V gene: TRBV20-1; CDR3 DNA: TGCAGTGCTGCCCGCAATAACCACGGCACTGAGCAGTACTTC; CDR3 protein: CSAARNNHGTEQYF
CDR3 length: 14; clone size: -; J gene: TRBJ2-3; D gene: TRBD2; V gene: TRBV27; CDR3 DNA: TGTGCCAGCCACACTGCGGGAGTTAAAGATACGCAGTATTTT; CDR3 protein: CASHTAGVKDTQYF
CDR3 length: 14; clone size: few; J gene: TRBJ2-1; D gene: TRBD2; V gene: TRBV7-9; CDR3 DNA: TGTGCCAGCAGGTCCGGGACTAGCGGGAGTGTTTCGTTCTTC; CDR3 protein: CASRSGTSGSVSFF
CDR3 length: 14; clone size: -; J gene: TRBJ1-1; D gene: -; V gene: TRBV5-1; CDR3 DNA: TGCGCCAGCAGCCCGGAGGGAAGGGTGACTGAAGCTTTCTTT; CDR3 protein: CASSPEGRVTEAFF
CDR3 length: 14; clone size: few; J gene: TRBJ2-7; D gene: -; V gene: TRBV4-2; CDR3 DNA: TGTGCCAGCAGCCAAGACTCCAGGGGATACGAGCAGTACTTC; CDR3 protein: CASSQDSRGYEQYF